The next 5 T cell receptor beta chains were all read from a single sample in a study of T cells in Graves' hyperthyroidism and ophthalmopathy. Amplification targeted TCR beta CDR3 regions from RNA transcripts. HTBI primers were the set used in a first-round RT-PCR of the TCR CDR3. TCRdb fed the multiplex PCR reads into MiXCR, producing one record per CDR3 protein. Among some 350,000 distinct CDR3 sequences, over 15% were seen once, and the ten largest hold roughly 3.5%. Sequencing was carried out using blood. The receptors were sampled from a woman in her late teens or twenties with Graves' hyperthyroidism.

The table lists this clonotype with a few counts. The V call is TRBV20-1, the J call TRBJ2-2; D possibly corresponds to TRBD2 (5 bases). With 1 base removed from V and 6 bases from J, the gap between germline ends came to 15 bases. CDR1 is DFQATT, CDR2 SNEGSKA, per germline (reference sequence). CDR3 length: 15 amino acids. The CDR3 protein is CSARGPRGPAGELFF. DNA of the CDR3: TGCAGTGCTAGAGGCCCGCGCGGGCCGGCCGGGGAGCTGTTTTTT.

In its sample, this clonotype was seen many times. The genes are TRBV12-3 or TRBV12-4 and TRBJ2-5; D is unresolved. The V end lost 3 bases, the J end lost 2 bases, and 4 bases lay between the germline ends. The CDR3 runs 12 residues. CDR3 coding DNA: TGTGCCAGCAGTTTTCAGCAAGAGACCCAGTACTTC. Encoded protein: CASSFQQETQYF.

The sample holds many counts of this clonotype. V and J are TRBV30 and TRBJ1-3, with D uncertain. Germline CDR1 and CDR2: GTSNPN and SVGIG (reference sequence). Trimming stripped 2 bases from V and 4 bases from J, with 3 bases between. CDR3 length equals 11 residues. CDR3 nucleotides: TGTGCCTGGAGTTCCGGAAACACCATATATTTT. This codes for CAWSSGNTIYF.

The table lists this clonotype with many counts. The chain is built from TRBV20-1 and TRBJ2-2; D possibly corresponds to TRBD1 (6 bases). V lost 6 bases and J lost 4, with 18 bases in between. Per germline, CDR1 DFQATT and CDR2 SNEGSKA (reference sequence). The CDR3 runs 15 residues. The CDR3 sequence: CSAPSPGRGTGELFF. The CDR3 DNA is TGCAGTGCCCCATCACCAGGCAGGGGCACCGGGGAGCTGTTTTTT.

The chain recombines TRBV27 with TRBJ1-2; TRBD1 matches 8 bases. The germline CDR1 and CDR2 sequences are MNHEY and SMNVEV (reference sequence). This CDR3 has 15 residues. With V trimmed by 5 bases and J by 8 bases, 13 bases remained unmatched. CDR3 nucleotides: TGTGCCAGCAGTCAAGAACAGACAGGGGACTGGGGCTACACCTTC. It encodes CASSQEQTGDWGYTF.